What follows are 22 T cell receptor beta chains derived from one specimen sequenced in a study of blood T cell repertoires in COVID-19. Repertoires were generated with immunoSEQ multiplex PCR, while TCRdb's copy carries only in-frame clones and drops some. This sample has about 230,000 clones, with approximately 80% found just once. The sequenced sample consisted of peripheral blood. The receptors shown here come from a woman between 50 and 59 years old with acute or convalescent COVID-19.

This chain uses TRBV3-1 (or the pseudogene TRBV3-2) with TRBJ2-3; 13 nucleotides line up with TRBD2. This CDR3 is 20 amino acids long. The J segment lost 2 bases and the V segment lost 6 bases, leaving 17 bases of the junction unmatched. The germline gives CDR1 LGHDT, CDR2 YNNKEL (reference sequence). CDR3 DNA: TGTGCCAGCAGGGATTTGGTGGCCGGGACTAGCGGGGCCAACACAGATACGCAGTATTTT. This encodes CASRDLVAGTSGANTDTQYF.

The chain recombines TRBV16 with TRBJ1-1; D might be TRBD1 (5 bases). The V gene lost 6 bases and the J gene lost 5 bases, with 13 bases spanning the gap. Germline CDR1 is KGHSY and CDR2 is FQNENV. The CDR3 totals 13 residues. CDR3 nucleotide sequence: TGTGCCAGCAGACCAGGGCTGGGTACTGAAGCTTTCTTT. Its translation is CASRPGLGTEAFF.

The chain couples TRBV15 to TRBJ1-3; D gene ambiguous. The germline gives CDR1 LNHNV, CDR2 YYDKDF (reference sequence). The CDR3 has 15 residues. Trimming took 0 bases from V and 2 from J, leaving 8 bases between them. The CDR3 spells CATSRDPGAGNTIYF. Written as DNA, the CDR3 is TGTGCCACCAGCAGAGATCCCGGGGCTGGAAACACCATATATTTT.

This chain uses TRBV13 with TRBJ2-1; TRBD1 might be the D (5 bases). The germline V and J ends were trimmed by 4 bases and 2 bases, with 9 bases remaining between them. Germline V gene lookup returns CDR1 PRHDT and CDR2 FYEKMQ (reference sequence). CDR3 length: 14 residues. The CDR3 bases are TGTGCCAGCAGCTCGCAGGGTCCCTACAATGAGCAGTTCTTC. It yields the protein CASSSQGPYNEQFF.

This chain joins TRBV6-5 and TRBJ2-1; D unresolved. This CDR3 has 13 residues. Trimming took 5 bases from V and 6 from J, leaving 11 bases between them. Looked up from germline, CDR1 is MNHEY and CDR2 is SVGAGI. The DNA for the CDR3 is TGTGCCAGCAGTAACCTCGACATCAATGAGCAGTTCTTC. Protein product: CASSNLDINEQFF.

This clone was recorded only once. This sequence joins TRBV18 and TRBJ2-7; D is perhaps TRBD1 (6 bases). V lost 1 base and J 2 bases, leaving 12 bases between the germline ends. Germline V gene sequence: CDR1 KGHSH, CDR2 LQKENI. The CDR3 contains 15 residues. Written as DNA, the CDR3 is TGTGCCAGCTCACCACAAAACAGGGTTACCTACGAGCAGTACTTC. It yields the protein CASSPQNRVTYEQYF. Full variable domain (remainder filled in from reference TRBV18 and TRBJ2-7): NAGVMQNPRHLVRRRGQEARLRCSPMKGHSHVYWYRQLPEEGLKFMVYLQKENIIDESGMPKERFSAEFPKEGPSILRIQQVVRGDSAAYFCASSPQNRVTYEQYFGPGTRLTVT.

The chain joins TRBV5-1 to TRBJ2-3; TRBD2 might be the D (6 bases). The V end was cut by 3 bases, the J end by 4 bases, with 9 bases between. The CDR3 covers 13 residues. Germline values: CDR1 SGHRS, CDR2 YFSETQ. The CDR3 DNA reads TGCGCCAGCAGCTCTAGCGAGGCAGATACGCAGTATTTT. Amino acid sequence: CASSSSEADTQYF.

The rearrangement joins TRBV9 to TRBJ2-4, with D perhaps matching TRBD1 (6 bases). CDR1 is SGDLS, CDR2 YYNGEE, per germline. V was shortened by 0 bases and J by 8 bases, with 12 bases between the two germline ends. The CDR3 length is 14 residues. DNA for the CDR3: TGTGCCAGCAGCGTAGTTGGGGGCTGGCACATTCAGTACTTC. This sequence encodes CASSVVGGWHIQYF.

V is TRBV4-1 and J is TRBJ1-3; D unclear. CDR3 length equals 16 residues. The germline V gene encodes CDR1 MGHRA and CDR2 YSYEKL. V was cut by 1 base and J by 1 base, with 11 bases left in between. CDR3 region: CASSQGVPSSGNTIYF. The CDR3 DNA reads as TGCGCCAGCAGCCAAGGGGTCCCTAGTTCTGGAAACACCATATATTTT.

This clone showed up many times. The CDR3 bases are TGTGCCAGCAGCCAAGTAACAGGATATTTGAGTCAGCCCCAGCATTTT. It codes for CASSQVTGYLSQPQHF. The chain has TRBV4-2 and TRBJ1-5; D possibly corresponds to TRBD1 (5 bases). There are 16 residues in the CDR3. Germline V gene lookup returns CDR1 LGHNA and CDR2 YNFKEQ. The V gene lost 1 base and the J gene lost 6 bases, with 16 bases spanning the gap.

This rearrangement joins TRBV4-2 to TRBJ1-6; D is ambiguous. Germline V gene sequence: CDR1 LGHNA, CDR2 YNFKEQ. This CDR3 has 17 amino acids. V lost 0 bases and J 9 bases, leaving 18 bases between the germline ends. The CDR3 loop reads CASSQDGPGLTPSPLHF. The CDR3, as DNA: TGTGCCAGCAGCCAAGATGGTCCCGGACTCACGCCTTCACCCCTCCACTTT.

The CDR3 DNA reads as TGTGCCACCAGTGATTTGGACAGCCACACAGATACGCAGTATTTT. It is translated as CATSDLDSHTDTQYF. The J gene is TRBJ2-3, the V gene TRBV24-1; tentative D call: TRBD1 (5 bases). CDR1 and CDR2 (germline): KGHDR, SFDVKD. The germline V and J ends were trimmed by 0 bases and 2 bases, with 8 bases remaining between them. The CDR3 runs to 15 residues.

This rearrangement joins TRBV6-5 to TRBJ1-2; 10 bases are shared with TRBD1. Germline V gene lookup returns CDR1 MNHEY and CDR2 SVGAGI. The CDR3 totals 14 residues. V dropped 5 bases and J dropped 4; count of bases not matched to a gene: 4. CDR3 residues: CASSLGTGAYGYTF. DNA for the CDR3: TGTGCCAGCAGTCTAGGGACAGGGGCCTATGGCTACACCTTC.

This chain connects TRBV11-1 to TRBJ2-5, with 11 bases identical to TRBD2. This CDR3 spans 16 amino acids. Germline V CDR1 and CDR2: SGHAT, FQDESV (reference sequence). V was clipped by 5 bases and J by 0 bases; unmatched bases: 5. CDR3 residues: CASSTRLAGNQETQYF. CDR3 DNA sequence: TGTGCCAGCAGCACTCGACTAGCGGGGAACCAAGAGACCCAGTACTTC.

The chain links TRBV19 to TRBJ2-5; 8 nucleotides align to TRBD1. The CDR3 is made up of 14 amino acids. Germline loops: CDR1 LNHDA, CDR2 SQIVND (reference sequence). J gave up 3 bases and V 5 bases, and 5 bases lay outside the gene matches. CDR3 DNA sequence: TGTGCCAGTAGTTTGACAGGGGCTAAAGAGACCCAGTACTTC. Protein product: CASSLTGAKETQYF.

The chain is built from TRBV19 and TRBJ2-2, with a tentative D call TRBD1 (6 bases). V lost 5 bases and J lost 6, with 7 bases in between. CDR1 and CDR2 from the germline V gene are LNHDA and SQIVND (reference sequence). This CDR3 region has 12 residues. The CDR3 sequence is CASSAGAGELFF. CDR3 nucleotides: TGTGCCAGTAGTGCAGGGGCCGGGGAGCTGTTTTTT.

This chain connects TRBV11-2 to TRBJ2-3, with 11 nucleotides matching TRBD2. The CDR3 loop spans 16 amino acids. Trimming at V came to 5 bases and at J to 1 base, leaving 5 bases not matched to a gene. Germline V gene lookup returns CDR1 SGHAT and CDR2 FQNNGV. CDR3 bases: TGTGCCAGCAGCCGACTAGCGGGAAAGGGCACAGATACGCAGTATTTT. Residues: CASSRLAGKGTDTQYF. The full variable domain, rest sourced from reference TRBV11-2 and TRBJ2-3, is EAGVAQSPRYKIIEKRQSVAFWCNPISGHATLYWYQQILGQGPKLLIQFQNNGVVDDSQLPKDRFSAERLKGVDSTLKIQPAKLEDSAVYLCASSRLAGKGTDTQYFGPGTRLTVL.

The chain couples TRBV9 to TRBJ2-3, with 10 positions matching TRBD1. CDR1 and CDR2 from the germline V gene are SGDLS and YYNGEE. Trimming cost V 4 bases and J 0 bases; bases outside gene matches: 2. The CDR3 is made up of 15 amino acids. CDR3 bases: TGTGCCAGCAGCACGGGACAGGGGAGCACAGATACGCAGTATTTT. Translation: CASSTGQGSTDTQYF.

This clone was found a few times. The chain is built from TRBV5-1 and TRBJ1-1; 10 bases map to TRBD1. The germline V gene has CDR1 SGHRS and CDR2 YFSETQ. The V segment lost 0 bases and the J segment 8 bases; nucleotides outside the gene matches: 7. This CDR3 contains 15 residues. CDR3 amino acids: CASSLEGQGHSEAFF. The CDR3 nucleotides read TGCGCCAGCAGCTTGGAGGGACAGGGGCATTCGGAAGCTTTCTTT.

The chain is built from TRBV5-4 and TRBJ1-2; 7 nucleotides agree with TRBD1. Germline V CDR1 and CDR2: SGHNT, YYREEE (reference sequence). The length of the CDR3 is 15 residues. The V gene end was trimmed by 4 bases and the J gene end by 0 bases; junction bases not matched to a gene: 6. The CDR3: CASSLLGGTNYGYTF. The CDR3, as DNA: TGTGCCAGCAGCCTACTAGGGGGCACTAACTATGGCTACACCTTC.

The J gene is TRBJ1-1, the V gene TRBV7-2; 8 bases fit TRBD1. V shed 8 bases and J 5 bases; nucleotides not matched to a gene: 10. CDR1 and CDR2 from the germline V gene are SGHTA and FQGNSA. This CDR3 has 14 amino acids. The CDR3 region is CASPTTGGDTEAFF. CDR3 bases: TGTGCCAGCCCTACCACAGGGGGGGATACTGAAGCTTTCTTT.

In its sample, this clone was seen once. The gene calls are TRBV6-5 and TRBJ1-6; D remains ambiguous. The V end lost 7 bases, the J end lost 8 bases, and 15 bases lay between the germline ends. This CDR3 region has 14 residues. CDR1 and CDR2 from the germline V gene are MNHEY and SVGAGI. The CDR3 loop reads CASKLTGFYSPLHF. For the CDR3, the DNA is TGTGCCAGCAAGTTGACGGGTTTCTATTCACCCCTCCACTTT.